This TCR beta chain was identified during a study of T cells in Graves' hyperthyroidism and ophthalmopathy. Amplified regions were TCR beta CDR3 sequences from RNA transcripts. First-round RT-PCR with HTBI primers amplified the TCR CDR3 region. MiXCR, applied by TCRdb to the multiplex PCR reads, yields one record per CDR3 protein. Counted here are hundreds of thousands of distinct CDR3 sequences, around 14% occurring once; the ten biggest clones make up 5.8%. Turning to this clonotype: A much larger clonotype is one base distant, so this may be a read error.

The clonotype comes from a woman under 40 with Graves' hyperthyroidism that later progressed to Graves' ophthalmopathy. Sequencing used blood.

DNA for the CDR3: TGTGCCACCAGAGGACAGGGGGCGAACACCGGGGAGCTGTTTTTT. It codes for CATRGQGANTGELFF. The V gene is TRBV10-3, the J gene TRBJ2-2; TRBD1 matches at 10 bases. The CDR3 contains 15 residues. Germline values: CDR1 ENHRY, CDR2 SYGVKD. Unmatched junction bases numbered 5, after V lost 10 bases and J lost 0 bases.